In its sample, the clone carrying this TCR beta chain was seen a few times. What it binds is unknown. Template switching with 5'RACE generated the TCR cDNA and added a universal primer site and UMIs. TCRdb reprocessed the 5' RACE reads via MiXCR and lists one record per CDR3 protein. The sample holds 200,000 to 300,000 distinct CDR3 sequences; over 6.5% are singletons and the top ten take 1.1%. Between the trimmed V and J ends, which lost 3 bases and 6 bases, there was a span of 15 bases. The CDR3 totals 15 residues. The source of the sample is a study of T cells after yellow fever vaccination. Findings of the study overall: Booster sampling recovered most clones from primary vaccination (96% CD4, approximately 88% CD8). Across the CD4 and CD8 compartments, a small share of clonotypes was present in both.

The chain links TRBV23-1 to TRBJ2-1; D tentatively reads TRBD1 or TRBD2 (5 bases each). TRBV23-1 is sorted into the ORF group, with uncertain function. Sequenced material: CD4+ T cells sorted from PBMCs, taken on the day of the yellow fever booster vaccination. The TCR originated in a young man who received the YFV17D yellow fever vaccine. CDR3 bases: TGCGCCAGCAGTCATCCGGGACCCCGACGCAATGAGCAGTTCTTC. The encoded protein is CASSHPGPRRNEQFF.